The present T cell receptor (beta chain) was sequenced within a study of PD-1 blockade in classical Hodgkin lymphoma. As to this clone: Its cognate antigen is unknown.

Study observations and caveats: The origin of the repertoire differences remains undefined, with disease activity or prior therapy as possible causes. Exclusion covered patients beginning nivolumab under 1 year post-ASCT.

All the patients suffered relapse after autologous stem cell transplantation, and brentuximab vedotin exposure differed. CDR3 length: 14 residues. V was cut by 4 bases and J by 5 bases, with 12 bases left in between. Germline CDR1 is MNHEY and CDR2 is SMNVEV (reference sequence). Profiling relied on immunoSEQ multiplex PCR, and the TCRdb table lists in-frame clones only, not all of them. This sample has 35,000 or so clones, with around 76% found just once. The rearrangement uses TRBV27 and TRBJ2-1; perhaps TRBD2 as D (6 bases). The origin of this receptor is a human donor with classical Hodgkin lymphoma. The input for sequencing was peripheral blood mononuclear cells (PBMCs), taken before the second cycle of nivolumab. CDR3 in DNA: TGTGCCAGCAGTTACGGGACTCTGAACAATGAGCAGTTCTTC. Its protein is CASSYGTLNNEQFF.